One sample yielded the 31 T cell receptor beta chains listed below, sequenced in a study of cytomegalovirus exposure and HLA in healthy donors. TCRdb keeps only in-frame clones here, not all; method: immunoSEQ multiplex PCR. This table holds about 260,000 clones, roughly 88% found once. Input material: PBMCs. These receptors originate from a woman in her twenties or thirties in good health and CMV-seronegative.

A single count supports this clone. The chain links TRBV25-1 to TRBJ2-1, with a tentative D call TRBD1 (5 bases). V dropped 4 bases and J dropped 0 bases, with 10 bases sitting between them. This CDR3 is built from 15 residues. CDR1 and CDR2 (germline): MGHDK, SYGVNS. CDR3 loop: CASSARQPSYNEQFF. In nucleotides, the CDR3 is TGTGCCAGCAGTGCCCGACAGCCCTCCTACAATGAGCAGTTCTTC.

The chain is built from TRBV7-6 and TRBJ2-7; TRBD2 matches at 7 bases. CDR3 size: 15 residues. The J segment lost 6 bases and the V segment lost 2 bases, leaving 10 bases of the junction unmatched. Germline CDR1 and CDR2: SGHVS and FNYEAQ. The DNA of the CDR3 is TGTGCCAGCAGCTTACTTGTGGGAGGGTATTCCGAGCAGTACTTC. This translates into CASSLLVGGYSEQYF.

This sequence joins TRBV6-5 and TRBJ2-5; D is perhaps TRBD1 (5 bases). V gave up 5 bases and J gave up 0 bases, with 10 bases separating them. CDR1 MNHEY and CDR2 SVGAGI come from the germline V gene. This CDR3 contains 14 residues. The DNA for the CDR3 is TGTGCCAGCAGTACGACAGCGTACCAAGAGACCCAGTACTTC. Translated, it gives CASSTTAYQETQYF.

The V gene is TRBV5-4, the J gene TRBJ2-3, with a weak D call TRBD2 (5 bases). The germline V and J ends were trimmed by 3 bases and 9 bases, with 20 bases remaining between them. CDR1 and CDR2 (germline): SGHNT, YYREEE (reference sequence). The CDR3 sequence is 15 residues long. CDR3 residues: CASSSDFPPADTQYF. CDR3 DNA: TGTGCCAGCAGCTCGGACTTTCCCCCGGCCGACACGCAGTATTTT.

The rearrangement joins TRBV2 to TRBJ2-7; D perhaps matches TRBD1 (5 bases). Germline lookup yields CDR1 SNHLY and CDR2 FYNNEI. The V end was cut by 5 bases, the J end by 0 bases, with 8 bases between. The CDR3 covers 13 residues. For the CDR3, the DNA is TGTGCCAGCAGTCGGACACTCTCCTACGAGCAGTACTTC. It is translated as CASSRTLSYEQYF.

The J gene is TRBJ2-5, the V gene TRBV28, with D possibly TRBD2 on 5 matching bases. Trimming took 3 bases from V and 4 from J, leaving 9 bases between them. This CDR3 region has 13 residues. The germline V gene has CDR1 MDHEN and CDR2 SYDVKM. Here the CDR3 DNA reads TGTGCCAGCAGTTTCGGGGTTGCAGAGACCCAGTACTTC. Its translation: CASSFGVAETQYF.

The J gene is TRBJ2-7, the V gene TRBV5-8; 7 nucleotides line up with TRBD1. This CDR3 has 13 residues. Germline values: CDR1 SGHTS, CDR2 YDEGEE. Trimming took 9 bases from V and 3 from J; bases not matched to a gene: 9. This chain's CDR3 is CATNPGTDYEQYF. The CDR3 region has the DNA TGTGCCACAAATCCCGGGACAGACTACGAGCAGTACTTC. Based on the CDR3 plus reference TRBV5-8 and TRBJ2-7, the full variable domain is EAGVTQSPTHLIKTRGQQATLRCSPISGHTSVYWYQQALGLGLQFLLWYDEGEERNRGNFPPRFSGRQFPNYSSELNVNALELEDSALYLCATNPGTDYEQYFGPGTRLTVT.

The gene calls are TRBV18 and TRBJ2-2, with D possibly TRBD2 on 5 matching bases. The germline CDR1 and CDR2 sequences are KGHSH and LQKENI. V was shortened by 0 bases and J by 6 bases, with 11 bases between the two germline ends. The length of the CDR3 is 15 residues. For the CDR3, the DNA is TGTGCCAGCTCACCACCAGGCTTCGGGGCCGGGGAGCTGTTTTTT. Protein product: CASSPPGFGAGELFF. The whole variable domain, remainder taken from reference TRBV18 and TRBJ2-2, is NAGVMQNPRHLVRRRGQEARLRCSPMKGHSHVYWYRQLPEEGLKFMVYLQKENIIDESGMPKERFSAEFPKEGPSILRIQQVVRGDSAAYFCASSPPGFGAGELFFGEGSRLTVL.

The gene calls are TRBV28 and TRBJ1-4, with 8 nucleotides matching TRBD1. J was trimmed by 8 bases and V by 5 bases; bases with no gene match: 10. The CDR3 covers 15 residues. Germline V CDR1 and CDR2: MDHEN, SYDVKM. The DNA for the CDR3 is TGTGCCAGCAGTCCTACAGGGGGGGTTGACGAAAAACTGTTTTTT. It specifies CASSPTGGVDEKLFF.

The chain employs TRBV2 and TRBJ1-2; 8 bases are shared with TRBD1. This CDR3 comprises 16 residues. V dropped 5 bases and J dropped 0; count of bases not matched to a gene: 8. Germline values: CDR1 SNHLY, CDR2 FYNNEI. In DNA, the CDR3 is TGTGCCAGCAGTAGGACAGGGACTGGGGCTAACTATGGCTACACCTTC. Protein sequence: CASSRTGTGANYGYTF.

The chain links TRBV5-4 to TRBJ2-7; D may be TRBD2 (5 bases). V was cut by 3 bases and J by 2 bases, with 6 bases left in between. Germline V lookup: CDR1 SGHNT, CDR2 YYREEE (reference sequence). There are 12 residues in the CDR3. DNA for the CDR3: TGTGCCAGCAGCTCCGGGACCTACGAGCAGTACTTC. Encoded protein: CASSSGTYEQYF. Full variable domain (missing parts from reference TRBV5-4 and TRBJ2-7): ETGVTQSPTHLIKTRGQQVTLRCSSQSGHNTVSWYQQALGQGPQFIFQYYREEENGRGNFPPRFSGLQFPNYSSELNVNALELDDSALYLCASSSGTYEQYFGPGTRLTVT.

This clone was recorded once. The V and J genes are TRBV28 and TRBJ2-4, with 8 bases aligning to TRBD2. The CDR3 extends over 19 amino acids. CDR1 MDHEN and CDR2 SYDVKM come from the germline V gene. V was clipped by 6 bases and J by 1 base; unmatched bases: 17. The CDR3 coding sequence is TGTGCCAGCAGCAGGGAGGAGCGGGAGAGCCTAGGGGCCAAAAACATTCAGTACTTC. Translation: CASSREERESLGAKNIQYF.

The chain combines TRBV6-1 with TRBJ2-1, with D hard to call. Germline V lookup: CDR1 MNHNS, CDR2 SASEGT. The CDR3 totals 14 residues. V was trimmed by 3 bases and J by 9 bases, leaving 15 bases between them. Here the CDR3 reads CASSDWAPRSEQFF. The CDR3, as DNA: TGTGCCAGCAGTGACTGGGCCCCCAGGAGTGAGCAGTTCTTC.

With respect to this clone: One end of the junction varies from germline; a read error may be responsible. The genes are TRBV10-3 and TRBJ1-2; no firm D call. Germline lookup yields CDR1 ENHRY and CDR2 SYGVKD. This CDR3 region has 13 residues. CDR3 sequence (DNA): TGTGCCATCGCAATGGGGAAAGTGGGAGCTATGGCCTTC. It codes for CAIAMGKVGAMAF.

This clone has a handful of counts. The chain couples TRBV6-1 to TRBJ1-5; 7 bases agree with TRBD1. The germline gives CDR1 MNHNS, CDR2 SASEGT. V was clipped by 7 bases and J by 4 bases; unmatched bases: 4. This CDR3 has 13 residues. The CDR3 DNA follows: TGTGCCAGCACAGGGGGGGGGAATCAGCCCCAGCATTTT. Translated, it gives CASTGGGNQPQHF.

This rearrangement joins TRBV30 to TRBJ2-2; TRBD1 matches at 9 bases. The germline gives CDR1 GTSNPN, CDR2 SVGIG (reference sequence). The CDR3 consists of 17 residues. Losses at the gene ends were 4 bases for V and 3 bases for J; bases not matched to a gene: 12. Here the CDR3 DNA reads TGTGCCTGGAAGACCGACGCGGGACAGGGTCACACCGGGGAGCTGTTTTTT. Amino acid sequence: CAWKTDAGQGHTGELFF.

The chain couples TRBV7-7 to TRBJ2-1; D may be TRBD2 (5 bases). The V gene's germline CDR1 is SSHAT and CDR2 FNYEAQ (reference sequence). V dropped 5 bases and J dropped 5 bases, with 16 bases sitting between them. CDR3 length: 15 amino acids. As DNA, the CDR3 is TGTGCCAGCAGCCCCGGACTTGGAGCCGACAATGAGCAGTTCTTC. This codes for CASSPGLGADNEQFF.

V is TRBV9 and J is TRBJ2-2; weak D call: TRBD1 (5 bases). The CDR3 contains 14 residues. The V gene's germline CDR1 is SGDLS and CDR2 YYNGEE. Trimming pared 4 bases from V and 6 bases from J, leaving 13 bases between. CDR3 DNA: TGTGCCAGCAGCAGTCGCAGGGTGTCCGGGGAGCTGTTTTTT. Its translation is CASSSRRVSGELFF.

The genes are TRBV4-1 and TRBJ1-3; TRBD1 is a possible D gene (5 bases). The germline gives CDR1 MGHRA, CDR2 YSYEKL. V was shortened by 4 bases and J by 1 base, with 11 bases between the two germline ends. The CDR3 loop spans 15 amino acids. The DNA of the CDR3 is TGCGCCAGCAGCCTAGGGGAGGGGTCTGGAAACACCATATATTTT. Translated, it gives CASSLGEGSGNTIYF.

This clone was observed once. The chain joins TRBV27 to TRBJ1-3; D is undetermined. This CDR3 has 15 amino acids. In germline, CDR1 is MNHEY, CDR2 SMNVEV (reference sequence). The germline V and J ends were trimmed by 0 bases and 2 bases, with 8 bases remaining between them. CDR3 nucleotides: TGTGCCAGCAGTTTATCCGCCGGGACTGGAAACACCATATATTTT. Translating it yields CASSLSAGTGNTIYF.

The rearrangement uses TRBV5-6 and TRBJ1-1; D may be TRBD1 (6 bases). This CDR3 spans 16 amino acids. Between the trimmed V and J ends, which lost 1 base and 4 bases, there was a span of 17 bases. Germline V gene data show CDR1 as SGHDT and CDR2 as YYEEEE. The CDR3 is CASSLPGGGLGTEAFF. CDR3 in DNA: TGTGCCAGCAGCTTGCCAGGAGGGGGTTTGGGCACTGAAGCTTTCTTT.

The chain recombines TRBV6-5 with TRBJ2-3, with 7 bases fitting TRBD1. The CDR3 sequence is 13 residues long. The germline CDR1 and CDR2 sequences are MNHEY and SVGAGI. The V segment lost 4 bases and the J segment 9 bases; nucleotides outside the gene matches: 7. CDR3 nucleotide sequence: TGTGCCAGCAGTTCCGACAGGGCTGGGACGCAGTATTTT. This gives the protein CASSSDRAGTQYF.

The gene calls are TRBV28 and TRBJ2-5; 7 positions match TRBD2. Germline loops: CDR1 MDHEN, CDR2 SYDVKM. CDR3 length equals 14 residues. The trim removed 6 bases at V and 3 bases at J, leaving 7 bases unmatched. CDR3 nucleotides: TGTGCCAGCAGGCTTGCGGGGACTAAAGAGACCCAGTACTTC. It encodes CASRLAGTKETQYF.

The rearrangement joins TRBV5-1 to TRBJ2-1, with 10 positions matching TRBD2. Germline V gene data show CDR1 as SGHRS and CDR2 as YFSETQ. CDR3 length: 14 amino acids. V lost 0 bases, J lost 8 bases, and 2 bases stayed unmatched. In nucleotides, the CDR3 is TGCGCCAGCAGCTTGGCTAGCGGGAGCCATGAGCAGTTCTTC. Translation gives CASSLASGSHEQFF.

CDR3 in amino acids: CASSLDPPMVGRYF. CDR3 coding DNA: TGTGCCAGCAGCTTGGACCCCCCCATGGTCGGGCGGTACTTC. The chain is built from TRBV7-8 and TRBJ2-7; unclear D gene. V gave up 3 bases and J gave up 12 bases, with 21 bases separating them. The germline CDR1 and CDR2 sequences are SGHVS and FQNEAQ. This CDR3 comprises 14 residues.

The CDR3 DNA reads as TGCAGTGCTCGCATCTACGAGCAGTACTTC. Its translation is CSARIYEQYF. The chain joins TRBV20-1 to TRBJ2-7; D is ambiguous. CDR3 length equals 10 residues. CDR1 is DFQATT, CDR2 SNEGSKA, per germline (reference sequence). V gave up 5 bases and J gave up 3 bases, with 5 bases separating them.

This chain uses TRBV25-1 with TRBJ1-2; 8 bases match TRBD1. With V trimmed by 2 bases and J by 4 bases, 6 bases remained unmatched. This CDR3 contains 15 residues. Germline values: CDR1 MGHDK, CDR2 SYGVNS. CDR3 bases: TGTGCCAGCAGTGAACCTGGGACAGGTAGCTATGGCTACACCTTC. Protein: CASSEPGTGSYGYTF.

The chain joins TRBV7-6 to TRBJ2-1, with D unresolved. V was clipped by 5 bases and J by 7 bases, with 15 bases between them. Per the germline V gene, CDR1 is SGHVS and CDR2 is FNYEAQ. The CDR3 extends over 14 amino acids. The CDR3 is CASSEDPIGNEQFF. The CDR3 bases are TGTGCCAGCAGCGAAGACCCCATTGGTAATGAGCAGTTCTTC.

The rearrangement links TRBV5-1 to TRBJ1-2; maybe TRBD1 (5 bases). The V gene's germline CDR1 is SGHRS and CDR2 YFSETQ. V was shortened by 0 bases and J by 8 bases, with 20 bases between the two germline ends. CDR3 size: 16 residues. DNA of the CDR3: TGCGCCAGCAGCTTGGTGCTTGGACCGGGGGATTGGGGCTACACCTTC. Its translation: CASSLVLGPGDWGYTF.

The chain carries TRBV10-3 and TRBJ2-7; tentatively, D is TRBD1 (6 bases). Germline CDR1 and CDR2: ENHRY and SYGVKD. Trimming left V 6 bases short and J 3 bases short, with 21 bases between. The CDR3 is 16 residues long. The chain's CDR3 is CAIRGHSDHSVYEQYF. Here the CDR3 DNA reads TGTGCCATCAGGGGACATTCAGATCACTCCGTCTACGAGCAGTACTTC.

V and J are TRBV5-6 and TRBJ2-6; TRBD2 agrees at 14 bases. The CDR3 has 18 amino acids. The junction had 4 bases not matched to a gene; V was cut back by 3 bases and J by 2 bases. The germline CDR1 and CDR2 sequences are SGHDT and YYEEEE. CDR3 bases: TGTGCCAGCAGCTCGAGACTAGCGGGAGGGCCTGGGGCCAACGTCCTGACTTTC. This encodes CASSSRLAGGPGANVLTF. The whole variable domain, remainder taken from reference TRBV5-6 and TRBJ2-6, is DAGVTQSPTHLIKTRGQQVTLRCSPKSGHDTVSWYQQALGQGPQFIFQYYEEEERQRGNFPDRFSGHQFPNYSSELNVNALLLGDSALYLCASSSRLAGGPGANVLTFGAGSRLTVL.